This T cell receptor (beta chain) was observed in a study of blood T cell repertoires in COVID-19. Study background: The cDNA or gDNA used as material had been derived from T cells, B-cell-depleted T cells, or PBMCs.

Data came from immunoSEQ multiplex PCR; TCRdb stores just in-frame clones and leaves some out. The sample has roughly 150,000 clones; 90% are singletons. The TCR comes from a man between 60 and 75 years old with active or convalescent COVID-19. The sample comprised peripheral blood.

Written as DNA, the CDR3 is TGTGCCAGCAGTCTCAAGTCATGGGGACAGGCTGAAGCTTTCTTT. As protein: CASSLKSWGQAEAFF. The chain recombines TRBV27 with TRBJ1-1; 8 bases are a match to TRBD1. The CDR3 extends over 15 amino acids. The germline V gene has CDR1 MNHEY and CDR2 SMNVEV (reference sequence). V lost 5 bases to trimming and J lost 6 bases; unmatched junction nucleotides: 11.